The entry below describes one T cell receptor beta chain. This sample stems from a study of blood T cell repertoires in COVID-19. V was clipped by 0 bases and J by 5 bases, with 19 bases between them. From germline, CDR1 is MGHDK and CDR2 SYGVNS. This CDR3 contains 17 residues. The table came from immunoSEQ multiplex PCR; TCRdb's copy has only in-frame clones and leaves some out. The data hold 100,000 to 150,000 clones, with 70% to 75% observed a single time. This TCR was recovered from a man at least 80 years old with COVID-19, enrolled during active disease. Sequencing was done on a sample of peripheral blood. J is TRBJ2-5 and V is TRBV25-1; TRBD2 might be the D (7 bases). The CDR3 spells CASSEYNGGPGGETQYF. As DNA, the CDR3 is TGTGCCAGCAGTGAATATAATGGCGGGCCGGGGGGCGAGACCCAGTACTTC.